These 30 T cell receptor beta chains share one sample of origin, sequenced in a study of immune characterization of retroperitoneal liposarcoma (dated by TCRdb to the late 2010s). Libraries were made using PCR. Instrument on record: NextSeq 500. In TCRdb, the public reads were trimmed at Q25 with fastp and aligned with MiXCR, with productive beta chains retained. Rows are unified per CDR3 protein, each entry keeping the most common DNA and genes. The sample table lists some 4,700 distinct CDR3 sequences, under 45% of them with a count of one. The top ten clonotypes cover roughly 30% of the sample. The sample taken for sequencing was tumor tissue. The receptor set was obtained from a male donor with retroperitoneal liposarcoma.

V is TRBV7-6 and J is TRBJ2-5, with TRBD1 matching over 9 bases. The CDR3 runs to 15 residues. J was trimmed by 5 bases and V by 5 bases; bases with no gene match: 9. Germline CDR1 reads SGHVS; CDR2 reads FNYEAQ. The CDR3 loop is CASSPDRGMGETQYF. In nucleotides, the CDR3 is TGTGCCAGCAGCCCGGACAGGGGTATGGGGGAGACCCAGTACTTC.

This chain links TRBV12-5 with TRBJ2-5; D remains unclear. Germline V CDR1 and CDR2: LGHNT, FRNRAP. CDR3 size: 15 residues. The germline V and J ends were trimmed by 0 bases and 5 bases, with 13 bases remaining between them. The CDR3 nucleotides are TGTGCTAGTGGTTTGGTAAGATCCCTCCGGGAGACCCAGTACTTC. This gives the protein CASGLVRSLRETQYF.

At least ten counts were recorded for this clonotype. The J gene is TRBJ1-1, the V gene TRBV6-1; no reliable D call. Trimming pared 7 bases from V and 2 bases from J, leaving 8 bases between. This CDR3 is built from 12 residues. The V gene's germline CDR1 is MNHNS and CDR2 SASEGT. The CDR3 nucleotides are TGTGCCAGCATCTTGGGAAACACTGAAGCTTTCTTT. It is translated as CASILGNTEAFF.

In this sample, this clonotype turned up many times. Relative to the germline gene, one junction end is altered; a read error may explain this. CDR3 protein: CASSLTGPRF. Here the CDR3 DNA reads TGTGCCAGCAGCTTGACAGGGCCGCGCTTC. The V and J genes are TRBV7-9 and TRBJ2-1, with 7 bases fitting TRBD1. CDR1 is SEHNR and CDR2 is FQNEAQ in the germline V gene (reference sequence). The CDR3 covers 10 residues.

In its sample, this clonotype was seen a few times. The rearrangement links TRBV18 to TRBJ2-5; D unresolved. Between the trimmed V and J ends, which lost 3 bases and 2 bases, there was a span of 19 bases. The CDR3 is 17 amino acids. The germline V gene has CDR1 KGHSH and CDR2 LQKENI. CDR3 coding DNA: TGTGCCAGCTCACCCCCCGCTTATCAGGCCAGTCAAGAGACCCAGTACTTC. Protein sequence: CASSPPAYQASQETQYF.

The genes are TRBV7-2 and TRBJ2-1, with 12 bases lining up with TRBD2. This CDR3 has 15 residues. The germline gives CDR1 SGHTA, CDR2 FQGNSA. V lost 5 bases and J lost 10; bases outside the gene matches: 9. This CDR3 reads CASSPTSGRGNEQFF. The CDR3 region has the DNA TGTGCCAGCAGCCCGACTAGCGGGAGAGGGAACGAGCAGTTCTTC.

V gene TRBV6-2 or TRBV6-3 combines with J gene TRBJ1-1, with TRBD1 matching over 9 bases. J was trimmed by 2 bases and V by 4 bases; bases with no gene match: 2. Per germline, CDR1 MNHEY and CDR2 SVGEGT. The CDR3 runs 14 residues. Here the CDR3 DNA reads TGTGCCAGCAGTTGGGGACAGGGAAACACTGAAGCTTTCTTT. It encodes CASSWGQGNTEAFF.

This clonotype was detected only a few times. This chain connects TRBV6-1 to TRBJ2-2; D ambiguous. The V gene lost 5 bases and the J gene lost 4 bases, with 8 bases spanning the gap. In germline, CDR1 is MNHNS, CDR2 SASEGT. The CDR3 totals 13 residues. The CDR3 bases are TGTGCCAGCAGTAATGCAATCACCGGGGAGCTGTTTTTT. This translates into CASSNAITGELFF.

By share, this clonotype ranks as medium-sized (0.01 to 0.1%). The chain is built from TRBV4-1 and TRBJ2-2; tentatively, D is TRBD1 (5 bases). The ends were cut back, 6 bases at V and 4 bases at J, with 21 bases in the middle. The length of the CDR3 is 17 residues. The germline gives CDR1 MGHRA, CDR2 YSYEKL. The CDR3 DNA is TGCGCCAGCAGTAGGACACCGGTACCGGATAGCACCGGGGAGCTGTTTTTT. The encoded protein is CASSRTPVPDSTGELFF.

This clonotype was seen repeatedly, ten times or more. The J gene is TRBJ2-1, the V gene TRBV18, with D possibly TRBD1 on 6 matching bases. The CDR3 is made up of 11 amino acids. Germline-derived CDR1 and CDR2 are KGHSH and LQKENI. The ends were cut back, 5 bases at V and 9 bases at J, with 8 bases in the middle. The CDR3 region is CASSDRFEQFF. Here the CDR3 DNA reads TGTGCCAGCTCAGACAGGTTTGAGCAGTTCTTC.

The chain links TRBV24-1 to TRBJ2-5; D possibly corresponds to TRBD1 (6 bases). The J call could be wrong; TRBJ2-3 is a better fit for the DNA end. Germline V gene lookup returns CDR1 KGHDR and CDR2 SFDVKD. The CDR3 is 13 residues long. CDR3 protein: CATSDLGQDTQYF. The CDR3 nucleotides are TGTGCCACCAGTGATTTGGGACAGGATACGCAGTATTTT.

This clonotype was recorded a few times. This chain joins TRBV6-1 and TRBJ2-3; 8 bases match TRBD1. V lost 4 bases, J lost 0 bases, and 9 bases stayed unmatched. The CDR3 loop spans 17 amino acids. The germline CDR1 and CDR2 sequences are MNHNS and SASEGT. In nucleotides, the CDR3 is TGTGCCAGCAGTGTCGGGGGACAGGCAGTTAGCACAGATACGCAGTATTTT. Translation gives CASSVGGQAVSTDTQYF.

The V gene is TRBV6-1, the J gene TRBJ2-6; possibly TRBD1 for D (6 bases). V gave up 3 bases and J gave up 0 bases, with 6 bases separating them. The CDR3 has 15 residues. Germline values: CDR1 MNHNS, CDR2 SASEGT. The DNA of the CDR3 is TGTGCCAGCAGTGAGGACAGCTCTGGGGCCAACGTCCTGACTTTC. It translates to CASSEDSSGANVLTF.

The sample holds a few counts of this clonotype. J is TRBJ2-1 and V is TRBV7-3, with D possibly called TRBD1 or TRBD2 (5 bases each). CDR3 length: 13 amino acids. CDR1 and CDR2 (germline): SGHTA, FQGTGA. The V gene lost 5 bases and the J gene lost 6 bases, with 11 bases spanning the gap. In DNA, the CDR3 is TGTGCCAGCAGCCGAGGGGTGACCAATGAGCAGTTCTTC. The encoded protein is CASSRGVTNEQFF. The whole variable domain, remainder taken from reference TRBV7-3 and TRBJ2-1, is GAGVSQTPSNKVTEKGKYVELRCDPISGHTALYWYRQSLGQGPEFLIYFQGTGAADDSGLPNDRFFAVRPEGSVSTLKIQRTERGDSAVYLCASSRGVTNEQFFGPGTRLTVL.

Remarks on this clonotype: This may come from a read error, since a much larger clone is one base off. The genes are TRBV4-1 and TRBJ2-1; the match to TRBD1 covers 8 bases. CDR3 length: 17 amino acids. With 0 bases clipped from V and 10 bases from J, the junction kept 14 bases outside the gene matches. Germline V CDR1 and CDR2: MGHRA, YSYEKL. CDR3 loop: CASSQEITGGSRGEQFF. The CDR3 DNA sequence: TGCGCCAGCAGCCAAGAAATAACAGGGGGGTCTAGGGGCGAGCAGTTCTTC.

CDR3 nucleotide sequence: TGTGCCAGCAGCCCACTGGCCCCGGGTACGATGTCTGGAAACACCATATATTTT. It yields the protein CASSPLAPGTMSGNTIYF. The chain links TRBV7-6 to TRBJ1-3; D is unresolved. Trimming cost V 5 bases and J 1 base, with 21 bases left between them. Germline V gives CDR1 SGHVS, CDR2 FNYEAQ. The CDR3 extends over 18 amino acids.

To note about this clonotype: A single base separates this from a much larger clone, so it may be a read error. The chain employs TRBV7-8 and TRBJ2-3; perhaps D is TRBD1 or TRBD2 (5 bases each). The DNA end is more similar to TRBJ2-1, so the J call may be wrong. Germline lookup yields CDR1 SGHVS and CDR2 FQNEAQ. CDR3 length: 14 amino acids. CDR3 amino acids: CASSQVSGTLEQFF. In nucleotides, the CDR3 is TGTGCCAGCAGCCAAGTTTCCGGGACGCTCGAGCAGTTCTTC.

Only a few counts were recorded for this clonotype. As the CDR3 is not closed by the conserved phenylalanine or tryptophan, this likely results from a read error. The limits of the CDR3 on the DNA are not certain, so only TCRdb's listed CDR3 is given. The chain joins TRBV7-2 to TRBJ2-1; the listed D gene, TRBD1, was not tested against the DNA. CDR1 SGHTA and CDR2 FQGNSA come from the germline V gene. The length of the CDR3 is 14 amino acids, counting both ends. CDR3 in amino acids: CASSLGTGGPPMSL.

The rearrangement uses TRBV6-1 and TRBJ2-1; unclear D gene. The DNA end lines up better with TRBJ2-7; the J call may be wrong. The CDR3 runs 13 residues. Germline V gene sequence: CDR1 MNHNS, CDR2 SASEGT. The CDR3 nucleotides read TGTGCCAGCAGTGATTTAGCCTACCGCGAGCAGTACTTC. This codes for CASSDLAYREQYF.

This clonotype appeared many times. The V call is TRBV6-1, the J call TRBJ2-1, with 12 bases identical to TRBD2. Per the germline V gene, CDR1 is MNHNS and CDR2 is SASEGT. The CDR3 is 14 amino acids. The junction had 3 bases not matched to a gene; V was cut back by 6 bases and J by 6 bases. In DNA form, the CDR3 reads TGTGCCAGCAGCGGACTAGCGGGGCTCAATGAGCAGTTCTTC. This codes for CASSGLAGLNEQFF.

This clonotype was counted at least ten times. Just one base apart from a much larger clone, this may be a read error. The chain is built from TRBV4-1 and TRBJ2-1; 8 nucleotides agree with TRBD1. Germline V lookup: CDR1 MGHRA, CDR2 YSYEKL. V was clipped by 1 base and J by 10 bases; unmatched bases: 9. There are 15 residues in the CDR3. CDR3 protein: CASSQGDRGPYEQFF. DNA of the CDR3: TGCGCCAGCAGCCAAGGAGACAGGGGTCCCTACGAGCAGTTCTTC.

By share, this clonotype ranks as medium-sized (0.01 to 0.1%). The chain couples TRBV7-9 to TRBJ2-6; TRBD1 might be the D (6 bases). In germline, CDR1 is SEHNR, CDR2 FQNEAQ (reference sequence). This CDR3 spans 15 amino acids. The V end lost 5 bases, the J end lost 3 bases, and 11 bases lay between the germline ends. CDR3 in amino acids: CASSPWDIGANVLTF. As DNA, the CDR3 is TGTGCCAGCAGCCCCTGGGACATTGGGGCCAACGTCCTGACTTTC.

This clonotype came up many times. This chain joins TRBV4-1 and TRBJ2-3; possibly TRBD2 for D (5 bases). Per germline, CDR1 MGHRA and CDR2 YSYEKL. CDR3 length equals 16 residues. Trimming stripped 0 bases from V and 1 base from J, with 11 bases between. CDR3 protein: CASSQDPGIRTDTQYF. CDR3 nucleotides: TGCGCCAGCAGCCAAGATCCCGGGATACGCACAGATACGCAGTATTTT.

Points on this clonotype: Sequence at one end of the junction differs from germline and may be a read error. CDR3 sequence (DNA): TGTGCCAGCACCCAAAGCGGGTCCCAAGAGACCCAGTACTTC. Its protein is CASTQSGSQETQYF. This chain joins TRBV3-1 and TRBJ2-5; perhaps TRBD2 as D (6 bases). Germline assignment: CDR1 LGHDT and CDR2 YNNKEL (reference sequence). The CDR3 extends over 14 amino acids.

The CDR3 region is CASSQEGAQTREQFF. The CDR3 DNA sequence: TGCGCCAGCAGCCAAGAAGGAGCCCAGACGCGGGAGCAGTTCTTC. V and J are TRBV4-1 and TRBJ2-1; D gene unclear. Germline values: CDR1 MGHRA, CDR2 YSYEKL. This CDR3 is built from 15 residues. Trimming took 0 bases from V and 10 from J, leaving 16 bases between them.

The chain is built from TRBV6-8 and TRBJ1-5; D gene unclear. The CDR3 totals 15 residues. Trimming pared 0 bases from V and 0 bases from J, leaving 6 bases between. Germline V gene lookup returns CDR1 MNHGY and CDR2 SAAAGT. CDR3 residues: CASSYSGYSNQPQHF. In nucleotides, the CDR3 is TGTGCCAGCAGTTACTCAGGGTATAGCAATCAGCCCCAGCATTTT.

The chain employs TRBV7-2 and TRBJ2-6; D may be TRBD1 (6 bases). The CDR3 is 20 amino acids. Germline lookup yields CDR1 SGHTA and CDR2 FQGNSA. The V and J ends lost 6 bases and 6 bases respectively, with 30 bases between them. In DNA, the CDR3 is TGTGCCAGCAGTTTCCCTGATACCGGGACAAGGCCTTCCGCGGCCAACGTCCTGACTTTC. Translated, it gives CASSFPDTGTRPSAANVLTF. Full variable domain (remainder filled in from reference TRBV7-2 and TRBJ2-6): GAGVSQSPSNKVTEKGKDVELRCDPISGHTALYWYRQSLGQGLEFLIYFQGNSAPDKSGLPSDRFSAERTGGSVSTLTIQRTQQEDSAVYLCASSFPDTGTRPSAANVLTFGAGSRLTVL.

A few counts support this clonotype. The rearrangement uses TRBV20-1 and TRBJ2-1; tentatively, D is TRBD2 (5 bases). The V and J ends lost 2 bases and 0 bases respectively, with 8 bases between them. Germline CDR1 and CDR2: DFQATT and SNEGSKA (reference sequence). The CDR3 runs to 14 residues. The CDR3 reads CSARLGSSYNEQFF. The CDR3 DNA is TGCAGTGCTAGATTGGGGAGCTCCTACAATGAGCAGTTCTTC.

This clonotype was recorded once. The genes are TRBV4-1 and TRBJ2-7; TRBD1 matches 7 bases. Losses at the gene ends were 4 bases for V and 6 bases for J; bases not matched to a gene: 12. Germline CDR1 and CDR2: MGHRA and YSYEKL. The CDR3 is 15 amino acids. The CDR3 protein is CASSLEPGQTIEQYF. The CDR3, as DNA: TGCGCCAGCAGCCTGGAACCGGGACAGACTATCGAGCAGTACTTC.

In this sample, this clonotype turned up many times. CDR3 amino acids: CASRTGLADSSYNEQYF. The CDR3 region has the DNA TGTGCCAGCAGAACGGGACTAGCGGATAGCTCCTACAATGAGCAGTACTTC. The V and J genes are TRBV6-1 and TRBJ2-5; 11 nucleotides match TRBD2. Germline V gene sequence: CDR1 MNHNS, CDR2 SASEGT. With 6 bases clipped from V and 11 bases from J, the junction kept 20 bases outside the gene matches. The CDR3 sequence is 17 residues long.